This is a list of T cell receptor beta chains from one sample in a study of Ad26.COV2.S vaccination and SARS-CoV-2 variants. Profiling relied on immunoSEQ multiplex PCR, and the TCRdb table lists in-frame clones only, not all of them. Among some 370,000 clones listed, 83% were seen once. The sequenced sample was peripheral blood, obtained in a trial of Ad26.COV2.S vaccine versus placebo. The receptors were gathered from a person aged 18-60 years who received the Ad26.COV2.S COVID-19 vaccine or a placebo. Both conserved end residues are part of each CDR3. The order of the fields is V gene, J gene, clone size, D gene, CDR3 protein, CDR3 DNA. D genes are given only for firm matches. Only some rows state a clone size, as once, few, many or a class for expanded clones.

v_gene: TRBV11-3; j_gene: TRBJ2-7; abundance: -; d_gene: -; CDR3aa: CASSSRVNPSEQYF; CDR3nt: TGTGCCAGCAGCTCGAGGGTCAACCCCTCCGAGCAGTACTTC
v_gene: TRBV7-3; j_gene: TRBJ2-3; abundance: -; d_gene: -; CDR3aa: CASSSERAPDTQYF; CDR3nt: TGTGCCAGCAGCTCAGAACGGGCCCCAGATACGCAGTATTTT
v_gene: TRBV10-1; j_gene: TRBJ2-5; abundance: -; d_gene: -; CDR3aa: CASSEPEPGPEWTQYF; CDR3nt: TGCGCCAGCAGTGAGCCAGAGCCGGGCCCCGAATGGACCCAGTACTTC
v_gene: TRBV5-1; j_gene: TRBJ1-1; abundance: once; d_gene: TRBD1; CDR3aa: CASQYRGGSLNTEAFF; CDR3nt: TGCGCCAGCCAGTACAGGGGAGGGTCGCTGAACACTGAAGCTTTCTTT
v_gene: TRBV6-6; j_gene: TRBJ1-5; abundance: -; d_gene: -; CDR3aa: CASTRFREGQPQHF; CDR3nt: TGTGCCAGCACTCGATTCAGGGAAGGGCAGCCCCAGCATTTT
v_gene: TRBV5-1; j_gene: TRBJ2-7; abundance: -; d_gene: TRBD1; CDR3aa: CASSLGPGQGLPREQYF; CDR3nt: TGCGCCAGCAGCTTGGGCCCGGGACAGGGCCTCCCTCGCGAGCAGTACTTC
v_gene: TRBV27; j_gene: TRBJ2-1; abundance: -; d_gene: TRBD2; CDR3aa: CASSPWASGKGEQFF; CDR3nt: TGTGCCAGCAGTCCATGGGCTAGCGGGAAGGGTGAGCAGTTCTTC
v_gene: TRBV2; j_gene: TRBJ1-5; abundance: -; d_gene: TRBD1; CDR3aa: CASSSQGARNQPQHF; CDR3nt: TGTGCCAGCAGTTCGCAGGGGGCTCGGAATCAGCCCCAGCATTTT
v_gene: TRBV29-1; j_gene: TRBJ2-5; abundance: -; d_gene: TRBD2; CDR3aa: CSVDPLAGFQETQYF; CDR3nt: TGCAGCGTTGATCCGCTAGCGGGATTTCAAGAGACCCAGTACTTC
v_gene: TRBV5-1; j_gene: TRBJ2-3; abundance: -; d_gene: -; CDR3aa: CASTVIGSDADTQYF; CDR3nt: TGCGCCAGCACCGTAATAGGGTCCGATGCAGATACGCAGTATTTT
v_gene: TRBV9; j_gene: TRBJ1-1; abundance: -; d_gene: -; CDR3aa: CASSVEQEGTEAFF; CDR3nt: TGTGCCAGCAGCGTAGAACAAGAGGGCACTGAAGCTTTCTTT
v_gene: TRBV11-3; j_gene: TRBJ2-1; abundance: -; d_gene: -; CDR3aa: CASSPGQDGPYNEQFF; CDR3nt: TGTGCCAGCAGCCCAGGCCAGGACGGACCCTACAATGAGCAGTTCTTC
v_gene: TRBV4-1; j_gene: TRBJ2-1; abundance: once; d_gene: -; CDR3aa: CASRHFTNEQFF; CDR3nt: TGCGCCAGCAGACATTTCACGAATGAGCAGTTCTTC
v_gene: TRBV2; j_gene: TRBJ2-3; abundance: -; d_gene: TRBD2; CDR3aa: CATCRTGLAGDTQYF; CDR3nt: TGTGCCACCTGTCGCACAGGACTAGCGGGAGATACGCAGTATTTT
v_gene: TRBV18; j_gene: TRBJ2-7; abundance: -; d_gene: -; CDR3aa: CASSPTRNMYEQYF; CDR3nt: TGTGCCAGCTCACCGACCCGAAACATGTACGAGCAGTACTTC
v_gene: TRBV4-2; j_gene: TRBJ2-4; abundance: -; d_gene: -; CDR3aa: CASSQDGSIWRNIQYF; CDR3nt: TGTGCCAGCAGCCAAGATGGATCGATCTGGAGAAACATTCAGTACTTC
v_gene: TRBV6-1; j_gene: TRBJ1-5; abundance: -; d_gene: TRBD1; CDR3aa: CASSVLRTGIHQPQHF; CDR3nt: TGTGCCAGCAGTGTCCTAAGGACAGGGATCCATCAGCCCCAGCATTTT
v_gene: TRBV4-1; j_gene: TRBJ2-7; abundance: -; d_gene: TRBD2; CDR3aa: CASSQDPAGGGWANEQYF; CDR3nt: TGCGCCAGCAGCCAAGATCCGGCGGGAGGGGGCTGGGCAAACGAGCAGTACTTC
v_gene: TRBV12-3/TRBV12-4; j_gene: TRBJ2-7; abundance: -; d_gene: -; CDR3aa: CASSLRTDYEQYF; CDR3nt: TGTGCCAGCAGTTTAAGGACTGACTACGAGCAGTACTTC
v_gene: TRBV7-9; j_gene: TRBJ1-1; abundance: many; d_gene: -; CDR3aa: CASERGEGTEAFF; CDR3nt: TGTGCCAGCGAGAGGGGGGAGGGCACTGAAGCTTTCTTT
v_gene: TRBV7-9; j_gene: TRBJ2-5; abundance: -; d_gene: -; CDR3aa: CASSFELVWETQYF; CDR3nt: TGTGCCAGCAGCTTTGAACTGGTATGGGAGACCCAGTACTTC
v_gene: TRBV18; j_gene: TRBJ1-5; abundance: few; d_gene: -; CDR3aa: CASSPRRGAINQPQHF; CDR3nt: TGTGCCAGCTCACCACGGCGGGGGGCGATCAATCAGCCCCAGCATTTT
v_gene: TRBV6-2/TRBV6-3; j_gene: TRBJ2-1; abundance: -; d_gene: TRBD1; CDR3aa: CASSRFAQQGNEQFF; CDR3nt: TGTGCCAGCAGCCGATTTGCCCAACAGGGGAATGAGCAGTTCTTC
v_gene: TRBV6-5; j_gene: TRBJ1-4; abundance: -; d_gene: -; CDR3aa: CASRQRGVRNEKLFF; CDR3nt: TGTGCCAGCAGGCAGAGGGGAGTTCGTAATGAAAAACTGTTTTTT
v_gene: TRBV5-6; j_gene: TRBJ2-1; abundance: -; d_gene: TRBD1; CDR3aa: CASSQTGGHYNEQFF; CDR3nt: TGTGCCAGCAGCCAAACAGGGGGCCACTACAATGAGCAGTTCTTC
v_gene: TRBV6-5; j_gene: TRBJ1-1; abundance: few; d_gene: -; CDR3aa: CASSYSILTNTEAFF; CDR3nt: TGTGCCAGCAGTTACTCGATTCTTACTAACACTGAAGCTTTCTTT
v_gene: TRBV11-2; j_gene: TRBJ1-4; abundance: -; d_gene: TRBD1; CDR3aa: CASSPDRGNEKLFF; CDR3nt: TGTGCCAGCAGCCCCGACAGGGGTAATGAAAAACTGTTTTTT
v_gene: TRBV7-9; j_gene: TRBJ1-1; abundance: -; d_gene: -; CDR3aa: CASSNRVVWDMNTEAFF; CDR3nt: TGTGCCAGCAGTAACAGGGTAGTTTGGGACATGAACACTGAAGCTTTCTTT
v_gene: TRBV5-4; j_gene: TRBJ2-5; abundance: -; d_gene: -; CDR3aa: CASSSGVQETQYF; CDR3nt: TGTGCCAGCAGCTCCGGGGTACAAGAGACCCAGTACTTC
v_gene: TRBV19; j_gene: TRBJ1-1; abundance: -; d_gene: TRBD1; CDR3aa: CASSRNRGGAFF; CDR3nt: TGTGCCAGTAGTAGAAACAGGGGGGGGGCTTTCTTT
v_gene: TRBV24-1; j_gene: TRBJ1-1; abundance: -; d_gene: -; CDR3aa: CATSDTPPNTEAFF; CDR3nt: TGTGCCACCAGTGATACCCCCCCGAACACTGAAGCTTTCTTT
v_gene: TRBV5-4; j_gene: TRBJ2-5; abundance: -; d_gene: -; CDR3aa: CASSPQGYQETQYF; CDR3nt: TGTGCCAGCAGCCCCCAGGGTTACCAAGAGACCCAGTACTTC
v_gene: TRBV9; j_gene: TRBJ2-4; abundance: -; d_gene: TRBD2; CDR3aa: CASSGAGVNIQYF; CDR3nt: TGTGCCAGCAGCGGCGCGGGGGTAAACATTCAGTACTTC
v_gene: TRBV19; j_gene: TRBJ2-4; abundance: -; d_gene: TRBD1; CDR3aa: CASSPDRGNIQYF; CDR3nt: TGTGCCAGTAGCCCCGACAGGGGGAACATTCAGTACTTC
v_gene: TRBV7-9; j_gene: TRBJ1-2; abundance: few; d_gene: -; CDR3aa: CASSQDALAGYTF; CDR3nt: TGTGCCAGCAGTCAGGACGCCTTGGCCGGCTACACCTTC
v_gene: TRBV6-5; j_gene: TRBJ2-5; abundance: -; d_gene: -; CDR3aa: CASSRSGAETQYF; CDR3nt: TGTGCCAGCTCCCGTTCGGGGGCGGAGACCCAGTACTTC
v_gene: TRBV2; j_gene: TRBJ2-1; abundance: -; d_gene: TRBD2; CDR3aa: CASSYTSGPTKGEQFF; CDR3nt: TGTGCCAGCAGCTATACTAGCGGCCCTACCAAGGGTGAGCAGTTCTTC
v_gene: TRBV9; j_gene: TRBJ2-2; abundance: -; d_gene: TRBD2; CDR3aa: CASSVFPLAGTGELFF; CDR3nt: TGTGCCAGCAGCGTATTCCCCTTAGCGGGCACCGGGGAGCTGTTTTTT
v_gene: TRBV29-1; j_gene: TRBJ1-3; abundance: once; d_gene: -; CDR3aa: CSVARVTGNTIYF; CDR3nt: TGCAGCGTTGCGAGAGTCACTGGAAACACCATATATTTT
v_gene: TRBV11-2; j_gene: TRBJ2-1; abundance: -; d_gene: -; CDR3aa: CASSLRTRNRNEQFF; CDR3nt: TGTGCCAGCAGCTTAAGGACACGAAACAGGAATGAGCAGTTCTTC
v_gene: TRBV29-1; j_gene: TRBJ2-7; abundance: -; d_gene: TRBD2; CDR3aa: CSVEGGASPFYEQYF; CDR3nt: TGCAGCGTTGAGGGAGGGGCTAGCCCCTTCTACGAGCAGTACTTC
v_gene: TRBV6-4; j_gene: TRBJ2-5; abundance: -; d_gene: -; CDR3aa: CASSPRGRPQETQYF; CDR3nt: TGTGCCAGCAGTCCCAGGGGCAGACCCCAAGAGACCCAGTACTTC
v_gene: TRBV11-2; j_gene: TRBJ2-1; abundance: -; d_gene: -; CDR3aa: CASSLSSPRMGQFF; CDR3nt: TGTGCCAGCAGCTTAAGCAGTCCGAGGATGGGGCAGTTCTTC
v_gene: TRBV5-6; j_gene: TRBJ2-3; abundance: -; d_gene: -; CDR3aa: CASSLSIMGVRSDTQYF; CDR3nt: TGTGCCAGCAGCTTGAGTATTATGGGGGTCCGATCTGATACGCAGTATTTT
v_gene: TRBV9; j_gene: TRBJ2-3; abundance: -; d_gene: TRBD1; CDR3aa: CASSVRWGQAPADTQYF; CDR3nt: TGTGCCAGCAGCGTAAGGTGGGGACAGGCGCCCGCAGATACGCAGTATTTT
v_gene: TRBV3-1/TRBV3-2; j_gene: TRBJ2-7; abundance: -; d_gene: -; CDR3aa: CASSQEVPRVYTPYEQYF; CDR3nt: TGTGCCAGCAGCCAAGAGGTCCCCAGGGTCTATACACCCTACGAGCAGTACTTC
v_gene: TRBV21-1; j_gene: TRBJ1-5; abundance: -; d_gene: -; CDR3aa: CASSKGSSNQPQHF; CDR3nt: TGTGCCAGCAGCAAAGGCAGCTCTAATCAGCCCCAGCATTTT
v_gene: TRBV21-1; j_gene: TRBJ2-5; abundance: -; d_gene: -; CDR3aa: CASRSQGGETQYF; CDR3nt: TGTGCCAGCAGGTCACAGGGTGGAGAGACCCAGTACTTC
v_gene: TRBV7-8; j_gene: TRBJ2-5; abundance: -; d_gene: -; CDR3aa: CASSASFGAETQYF; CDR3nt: -
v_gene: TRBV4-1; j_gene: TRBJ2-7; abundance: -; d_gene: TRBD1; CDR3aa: CASSHGTGGSEQYF; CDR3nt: TGCGCCAGCAGCCACGGGACAGGGGGAAGCGAGCAGTACTTC